This TCR beta chain emerged from a study of T-cell reconstitution after alpha-beta-depleted transplantation in children. The TCRbeta library was prepared with unique molecular identifiers. In TCRdb, the PCR reads were re-called with MiXCR into one record per CDR3 protein. The repertoire includes about 200,000 distinct CDR3 sequences, more than 14% of them detected once, and less than 15% sits in the top ten. Per the germline V gene, CDR1 is SGHRS and CDR2 is YFSETQ. The CDR3 has 14 amino acids. V was pared by 1 base and J by 0 bases, with 6 bases between. This clonotype was recorded many times. Sequencing was performed on PBMCs from the stem cell graft donor, taken from the stem cell graft. The chain carries TRBV5-1 and TRBJ2-3; D is unclear. The receptor was derived from a human donor who donated a stem cell graft to a child with acute lymphoblastic leukemia. This CDR3 reads CASSLRVSTDTQYF. The CDR3 nucleotides are TGCGCCAGCAGCTTGAGGGTTAGCACAGATACGCAGTATTTT.